These T cell receptor beta chains were read from a single sample in a study of OX40 agonist ivuxolimab in advanced cancers. TCRdb keeps only in-frame clones here, not all; method: immunoSEQ multiplex PCR. The repertoire holds roughly 92,000 clones, with around 90% as singletons. The material was CD4+ or CD8+ T cells sorted from blood, obtained in a trial of the OX40 agonist ivuxolimab. The receptors stem from an adult with an advanced solid tumor such as melanoma, head and neck, liver or kidney cancer. The CDR3 runs from the conserved cysteine through the conserved F or W. A D gene is named only where the DNA matches it firmly. Rows give clone size only sometimes, using once, few, many, or a class for an expanded clone.

cdr3_nt cdr3_aa j_call v_call d_call clone_size
TGTGCCAGCCGGACAGGGTGGTTCGGCACTGAAGCTTTCTTT CASRTGWFGTEAFF TRBJ1-1 TRBV28 TRBD1 -
TGTGCCAGTAGTATCTCAGTCGGGTCCCTAATTGATGAGCAGTTCTTC CASSISVGSLIDEQFF TRBJ2-1 TRBV19 - once
TGTGCCAGCAGTTTAATTAGCGCCTACAATGAGCAGTTCTTC CASSLISAYNEQFF TRBJ2-1 TRBV27 - -
TGTGCCAGCTCACCTTTTTCCACTGAAGCTTTCTTT CASSPFSTEAFF TRBJ1-1 TRBV18 - few
TGTGCCAGCAGTTGGGACATAACCTACGAGCAGTACTTC CASSWDITYEQYF TRBJ2-7 TRBV6-1 - -
TGCGCCAGCAGAGGGGGTGGTGGGCTTTCTGGGGCCAACGTCCTGACTTTC CASRGGGGLSGANVLTF TRBJ2-6 TRBV5-1 - -
TGTGCCAGCAGCCCACAACCAGGGGGCATTGGAAACACCATATATTTT CASSPQPGGIGNTIYF TRBJ1-3 TRBV7-8 TRBD1 -
TGTGCCAGCAGCTTGGAGGCAGTACAAACTGAAGCTTTCTTT CASSLEAVQTEAFF TRBJ1-1 TRBV5-4 - -
TGTGCCAGCAGTGAATTTCAGGGGGTGGACTATGGCTACACCTTC CASSEFQGVDYGYTF TRBJ1-2 TRBV6-1 TRBD1 -
TGCGCCAGCAGCTTTTTCTCCCAAGAGACCCAGTACTTC CASSFFSQETQYF TRBJ2-5 TRBV5-1 - -